The 21 T cell receptor beta chains presented below share a single source sample, sequenced in a study of T-cell reconstitution after alpha-beta-depleted transplantation in children. TCRbeta library preparation incorporated unique molecular identifiers. From the PCR reads, TCRdb called clonotypes with MiXCR, one entry per CDR3 protein. Of almost 600,000 distinct CDR3 sequences in the sample, about a quarter were seen once. The sample was PBMCs, taken before TCRalphabeta/CD19-depleted stem cell transplant. The receptors shown here come from a boy younger than two with Wiskott-Aldrich syndrome, due to receive a stem cell transplant.

This chain links TRBV20-1 with TRBJ2-5, with 8 bases aligning to TRBD2. CDR3 length: 15 residues. Germline V gives CDR1 DFQATT, CDR2 SNEGSKA (reference sequence). The V segment lost 5 bases and the J segment 5 bases; nucleotides outside the gene matches: 13. Here the CDR3 DNA reads TGCAGTGCTGGACTAGCAACGGGAACACAGGAGACCCAGTACTTC. This sequence encodes CSAGLATGTQETQYF.

This clonotype was recorded a few times. The chain is built from TRBV7-9 and TRBJ1-1; perhaps TRBD1 as D (5 bases). The CDR3 is made up of 12 amino acids. The V and J ends lost 1 base and 6 bases respectively, with 6 bases between them. Germline values: CDR1 SEHNR, CDR2 FQNEAQ (reference sequence). Here the CDR3 reads CASSLEQAEAFF. CDR3 bases: TGTGCCAGCAGCTTAGAACAGGCTGAAGCTTTCTTT.

This CDR3 is CATSDLGRTEAFF. CDR3 in DNA: TGTGCCACCAGTGACCTGGGTCGCACTGAAGCTTTCTTT. The chain recombines TRBV24-1 with TRBJ1-1; D gene uncertain. Per germline, CDR1 KGHDR and CDR2 SFDVKD. Trimming removed 4 bases from V and 4 bases from J, with 9 bases in between. This CDR3 spans 13 amino acids.

This clonotype was detected a few times. The J gene is TRBJ2-5, the V gene TRBV4-2, with D unclear. V lost 1 base and J 0 bases, leaving 6 bases between the germline ends. Germline V gives CDR1 LGHNA, CDR2 YNFKEQ. CDR3 size: 14 residues. CDR3 loop: CASSQAEYQETQYF. In DNA, the CDR3 is TGTGCCAGCAGCCAAGCAGAGTACCAAGAGACCCAGTACTTC.

This chain connects TRBV20-1 to TRBJ1-6, with a possible D match to TRBD1 (5 bases). CDR3 length equals 17 residues. In germline, CDR1 is DFQATT, CDR2 SNEGSKA (reference sequence). Between the trimmed V and J ends, which lost 1 base and 4 bases, there was a span of 17 bases. The CDR3 sequence: CSARVDSANTYNSPLHF. CDR3 bases: TGCAGTGCTAGAGTCGACAGCGCCAACACTTATAATTCACCCCTCCACTTT.

This clonotype was picked up a small number of times. The chain has TRBV5-1 and TRBJ1-5; 7 bases line up with TRBD1. The V and J ends lost 2 bases and 5 bases, in that order; junction bases with no gene match: 4. CDR1 is SGHRS and CDR2 is YFSETQ in the germline V gene. This CDR3 comprises 14 residues. The CDR3 here is CASSLGGQDQPQHF. The CDR3, as DNA: TGCGCCAGCAGCTTAGGGGGCCAAGATCAGCCCCAGCATTTT.

With respect to this clonotype: At one end, the junction sequence differs from germline, possibly due to a read error. The gene calls are TRBV20-1 and TRBJ2-1; D is ambiguous. The germline gives CDR1 DFQATT, CDR2 SNEGSKA (reference sequence). The CDR3 loop spans 10 amino acids. The CDR3, as DNA: TGCCGTGCTAGATGGAATGAGCAGTTCTTC. Translation: CRARWNEQFF.

This clonotype was observed a few times. V is TRBV2 and J is TRBJ1-6; 8 nucleotides agree with TRBD1. Per the germline V gene, CDR1 is SNHLY and CDR2 is FYNNEI. The CDR3 is 15 residues long. V shed 2 bases, J shed 8 bases, and the junction held 5 bases outside the gene matches. The CDR3: CASSEQGAQDSPLHF. The CDR3 region has the DNA TGTGCCAGCAGTGAACAGGGGGCGCAGGATTCACCCCTCCACTTT.

This clonotype was detected a few times. J is TRBJ2-3 and V is TRBV5-1; D remains ambiguous. Trimming removed 0 bases from V and 2 bases from J, with 10 bases in between. This CDR3 has 15 residues. Germline CDR1 SGHRS, CDR2 YFSETQ. The CDR3 DNA sequence: TGCGCCAGCAGCTTGGTCGGAACTATCACAGATACGCAGTATTTT. Residues: CASSLVGTITDTQYF.

This clonotype was detected a few times. V and J are TRBV5-1 and TRBJ1-1, with TRBD1 as a possible D gene (6 bases). Trimming left V 3 bases short and J 1 base short, with 13 bases between. The CDR3 sequence is 15 residues long. CDR1 is SGHRS and CDR2 is YFSETQ in the germline V gene. The CDR3 sequence is CASSWRPGENTEAFF. Here the CDR3 DNA reads TGCGCCAGCAGCTGGAGACCAGGGGAGAACACTGAAGCTTTCTTT.

This clonotype was counted between two and nine times. The chain links TRBV5-1 to TRBJ2-3; 13 nucleotides agree with TRBD2. Germline CDR1 reads SGHRS; CDR2 reads YFSETQ. CDR3 length: 16 amino acids. Unmatched junction bases numbered 4, after V lost 4 bases and J lost 2 bases. CDR3 sequence: CASSVGLAGVTDTQYF. DNA of the CDR3: TGCGCCAGCAGCGTCGGACTAGCGGGAGTCACAGATACGCAGTATTTT.

The chain combines TRBV10-2 with TRBJ2-7, with 10 bases aligning to TRBD2. Germline V gene data show CDR1 as WSHSY and CDR2 as SAAADI. The CDR3 length is 20 residues. Trimming at V came to 4 bases and at J to 1 base, leaving 19 bases not matched to a gene. CDR3 region: CASSGLTTSGVESWSYEQYF. Here the CDR3 DNA reads TGCGCCAGCAGTGGTCTTACAACTAGCGGGGTGGAGAGCTGGTCCTACGAGCAGTACTTC.

This clonotype was counted a few times. The V and J genes are TRBV20-1 and TRBJ2-2; D is perhaps TRBD2 (6 bases). CDR3 length equals 14 residues. V dropped 5 bases and J dropped 6 bases, with 16 bases sitting between them. CDR1 and CDR2 (germline): DFQATT, SNEGSKA (reference sequence). The CDR3 coding sequence is TGCAGTGCTCCCACCGGAGGGGAGGCCGGGGAGCTGTTTTTT. Amino acid sequence: CSAPTGGEAGELFF.

This clonotype was detected many times. The rearrangement links TRBV19 to TRBJ2-1; tentative D call: TRBD1 (5 bases). Germline CDR1 LNHDA, CDR2 SQIVND (reference sequence). V was cut by 1 base and J by 0 bases, with 10 bases left in between. CDR3 size: 16 residues. The CDR3 nucleotides are TGTGCCAGTAGTATAGCACATGACAGCTCCTACAATGAGCAGTTCTTC. Its protein is CASSIAHDSSYNEQFF.

The table lists this clonotype with a few counts. The chain has TRBV10-3 and TRBJ1-6; 8 positions match TRBD1. Germline V gives CDR1 ENHRY, CDR2 SYGVKD. Trimming took 0 bases from V and 9 from J; bases not matched to a gene: 4. The CDR3 totals 15 residues. The CDR3 here is CAISESARGLSPLHF. The CDR3, as DNA: TGTGCCATCAGTGAGTCAGCCAGGGGGCTTTCACCCCTCCACTTT.

The V call is TRBV29-1, the J call TRBJ2-7, with unresolved D. The CDR3 loop spans 11 amino acids. V lost 3 bases and J 2 bases, leaving 5 bases between the germline ends. Germline CDR1 SQVTM, CDR2 ANQGSEA. CDR3 sequence: CSVEVTYEQYF. CDR3 DNA: TGCAGCGTTGAGGTGACCTACGAGCAGTACTTC.

The V and J genes are TRBV3-1 and TRBJ1-1; D uncertain. Trimming took off 0 bases at V and 2 bases at J, with 10 bases between the two ends. Germline V gene lookup returns CDR1 LGHDT and CDR2 YNNKEL (reference sequence). This CDR3 is built from 15 residues. The CDR3 spells CASSQDFGDNTEAFF. Written as DNA, the CDR3 is TGTGCCAGCAGCCAAGATTTTGGGGATAACACTGAAGCTTTCTTT.

The chain employs TRBV7-2 and TRBJ2-1, with 13 positions matching TRBD2. Unmatched junction bases numbered 10, after V lost 4 bases and J lost 7 bases. The CDR3 contains 17 residues. The germline V gene encodes CDR1 SGHTA and CDR2 FQGNSA. For the CDR3, the DNA is TGTGCCAGCAGCTCCTGGAAACTAGCGGGAGGGCGGAATGAGCAGTTCTTC. Protein product: CASSSWKLAGGRNEQFF.

This clonotype turned up a few times. This chain joins TRBV5-1 and TRBJ2-1, with TRBD2 matching 16 bases. This CDR3 spans 20 amino acids. The V gene end was trimmed by 3 bases and the J gene end by 7 bases; junction bases not matched to a gene: 16. CDR1 is SGHRS and CDR2 is YFSETQ in the germline V gene. The CDR3 DNA reads TGCGCCAGCAGCTACACCTCCGGGACTAGCGGGAGGGCCTGGGGGAATGAGCAGTTCTTC. Amino acids: CASSYTSGTSGRAWGNEQFF.

V usage is TRBV24-1 and J usage is TRBJ2-1, with 12 nucleotides matching TRBD2. CDR1 and CDR2 from the germline V gene are KGHDR and SFDVKD. This CDR3 spans 16 amino acids. V lost 2 bases to trimming and J lost 9 bases; unmatched junction nucleotides: 7. For the CDR3, the DNA is TGTGCCACCAGTGATTCCCCCCTAGCGGGAGGGTTTGAGCAGTTCTTC. It translates to CATSDSPLAGGFEQFF.

The chain has TRBV6-1 and TRBJ1-1; 7 nucleotides match TRBD1. CDR3 length: 14 amino acids. CDR1 MNHNS and CDR2 SASEGT come from the germline V gene. Germline trimming cut 6 bases from V and 4 bases from J; bases unmatched to any gene: 8. This chain's CDR3 is CASRNRGRPTEAFF. Here the CDR3 DNA reads TGTGCCAGCAGGAACAGGGGTCGTCCCACTGAAGCTTTCTTT.